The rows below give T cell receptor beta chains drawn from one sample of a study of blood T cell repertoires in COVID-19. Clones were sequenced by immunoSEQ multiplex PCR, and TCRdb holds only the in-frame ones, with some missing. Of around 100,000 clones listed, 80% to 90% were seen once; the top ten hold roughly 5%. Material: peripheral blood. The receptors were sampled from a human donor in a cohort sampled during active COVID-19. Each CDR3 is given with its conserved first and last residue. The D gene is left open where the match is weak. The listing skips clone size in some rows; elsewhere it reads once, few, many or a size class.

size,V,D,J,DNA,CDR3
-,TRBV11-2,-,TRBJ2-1,TGTGCCAGCAGCTTCTTTACAGGGTACAATGAGCAGTTCTTC,CASSFFTGYNEQFF
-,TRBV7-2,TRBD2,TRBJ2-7,TGTGCCAGCAGCTTCCCGGGACTAGCGACATACGAGCAGTACTTC,CASSFPGLATYEQYF
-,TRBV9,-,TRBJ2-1,TGTGCCAGCAGCGTAGCTGATGGAGCTACCTACAATGAGCAGTTCTTC,CASSVADGATYNEQFF
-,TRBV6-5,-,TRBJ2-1,TGTGCCAGCAGTTTCGGGGGTGAGCAGTTCTTC,CASSFGGEQFF
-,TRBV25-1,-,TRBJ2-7,TGTGCCAGCAGTGTACTAGGGGGGGCCTACGAGCAGTACTTC,CASSVLGGAYEQYF
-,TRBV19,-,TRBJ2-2,TGTGCCAGTAGGTATCGCAGGCAGGGGAACACCGGGGAGCTGTTTTTT,CASRYRRQGNTGELFF
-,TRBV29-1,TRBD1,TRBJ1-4,TGCAGCGTCGTTCTAAGGGACAGCCACCATGCAACTAATGAAAAACTGTTTTTT,CSVVLRDSHHATNEKLFF
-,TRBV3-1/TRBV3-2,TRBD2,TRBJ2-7,TGTGCCAGCAGCCACTATGGACTAGCGGGAGGGCTTCTCTCCTACGAGCAGTACTTC,CASSHYGLAGGLLSYEQYF
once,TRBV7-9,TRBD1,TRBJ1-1,TGTGCCAGCAGCATACGACAGGGGGCTCTCGCTGAAGCTTTCTTT,CASSIRQGALAEAFF
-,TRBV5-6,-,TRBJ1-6,TGTGCCAGCAGCGGGCCTGTGGGGCATAATTCACCCCTCCACTTT,CASSGPVGHNSPLHF
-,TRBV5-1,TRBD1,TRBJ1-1,TGCGCCAGCAGCCTGGGGACAGGGGGGGACACTGAAGCTTTCTTT,CASSLGTGGDTEAFF
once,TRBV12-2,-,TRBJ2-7,TGTGCAAGTCGCTTAACTTCACGGGACAGCTACGAGCAGTACTTC,CASRLTSRDSYEQYF
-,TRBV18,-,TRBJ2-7,TGTGCCAGCTCACCACCTCCGGGGATCTACGAGCAGTACTTC,CASSPPPGIYEQYF
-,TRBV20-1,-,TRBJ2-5,TGCAGTCCTCAGGGTGGAGAGACCCAGTACTTC,CSPQGGETQYF
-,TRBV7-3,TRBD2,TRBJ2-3,TGTGCCAGCAGCTTGGGACTAGCGGGGGGCACAGATACGCAGTATTTT,CASSLGLAGGTDTQYF
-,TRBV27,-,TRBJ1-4,TGTGCCAGCAGCTGGATATCAGGGGCTCGGGAAAAACTGTTTTTT,CASSWISGAREKLFF
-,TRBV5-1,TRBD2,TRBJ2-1,TGCGCCAGCAGCCCGGGACTAGCGGGGGAAAGGGCCTACAATGAGCAGTTCTTC,CASSPGLAGERAYNEQFF
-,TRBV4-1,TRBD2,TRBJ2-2,TGCGCCAGCAGCCATCCGGGACTAGCGGGAGATCACGAACGAGGCAACACCGGGGAGCTGTTTTTT,CASSHPGLAGDHERGNTGELFF
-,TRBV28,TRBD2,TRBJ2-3,TGTGCCAGCGCATTCTGGACTAGCGGGAGGGGAACAGATACGCAGTATTTT,CASAFWTSGRGTDTQYF
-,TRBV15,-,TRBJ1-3,TGTGCCACCAGCAGAGATCAGGATATGCGAAACACCATATATTTT,CATSRDQDMRNTIYF
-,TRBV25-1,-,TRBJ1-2,TGTGCCAGCAGCCCAGACGGGAGCTATGGCTACACCTTC,CASSPDGSYGYTF
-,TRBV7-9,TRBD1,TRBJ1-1,TGTGCCAGCAGCTTACAGCCAGGACAGGGGGCTGAAGCTTTCTTT,CASSLQPGQGAEAFF
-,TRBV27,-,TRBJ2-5,TGTGCCAGCAGTTCCGCCCCAACTCTTCAAGAGACCCAGTACTTC,CASSSAPTLQETQYF
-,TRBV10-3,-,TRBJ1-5,TGTGCCATCAGTGAGTCGGGCGGGGGAAGCAATCAGCCCCAGCATTTT,CAISESGGGSNQPQHF
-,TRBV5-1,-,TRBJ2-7,TGCGCCAGCAGCTTGGTCACACCCGGGACTCTCCCCTACGAGCAGTACTTC,CASSLVTPGTLPYEQYF
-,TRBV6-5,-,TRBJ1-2,TGTGCCAGCAGTTACCAGGGAGGGAAAGGGGGCTACACCTTC,CASSYQGGKGGYTF
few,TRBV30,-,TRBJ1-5,TGTGCCTGGAGTATAGGAGAGAGCAATCAGCCCCAGCATTTT,CAWSIGESNQPQHF
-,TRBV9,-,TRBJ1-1,TGTGCCAGCAGCGTAGAGGCGGGGGCCTGGGGAGAAGCTTTCTTT,CASSVEAGAWGEAFF
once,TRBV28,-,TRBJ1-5,TGTGCCAGCAGTCCCGAGATTGGCAGGGGCTATCAGCCCCAGCATTTT,CASSPEIGRGYQPQHF
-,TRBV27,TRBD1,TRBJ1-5,TGTGCCAGCAGTTTACAGGGGGGACAGCCCCAGCATTTT,CASSLQGGQPQHF
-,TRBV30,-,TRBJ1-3,TGTGCCTGGATCCCCCGCTGGGCAGGGACTGGAAACACCATATATTTT,CAWIPRWAGTGNTIYF
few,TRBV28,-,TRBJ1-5,TGTGCCAGCACCGCCCCGCGCGGCCCCCAGCATTTT,CASTAPRGPQHF
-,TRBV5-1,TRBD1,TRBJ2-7,TGCGCCAGCAGCTTGGCCCAGACAGGGACCGAGCAGTACTTC,CASSLAQTGTEQYF
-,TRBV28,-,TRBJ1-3,TGTGCCAGCAGTCCCGCCCGGGACACCATATATTTT,CASSPARDTIYF
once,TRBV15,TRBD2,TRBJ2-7,TGTGCCACCAGCCCCCTGGGGGGGGATTCTGGCGAGCAGTACTTC,CATSPLGGDSGEQYF
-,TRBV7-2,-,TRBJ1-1,TGTGCCAGCAGCTTAGAGAGACAGAGTGTAGCTTTCTTT,CASSLERQSVAFF
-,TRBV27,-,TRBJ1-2,TGTGCCAGCAGTTCCCCGTATATGGGCTACACCTTC,CASSSPYMGYTF
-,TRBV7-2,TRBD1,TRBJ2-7,TGTGCCAGCAGCTTCGAGACAGGGGCCGGGGGATCCGAGCAGTACTTC,CASSFETGAGGSEQYF
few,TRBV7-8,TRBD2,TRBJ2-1,TGTGCCAGCAGCTTAGGGTCTAGCGGGATGTACGAGCAGTTCTTC,CASSLGSSGMYEQFF
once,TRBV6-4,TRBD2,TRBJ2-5,TGTGCCAGCAGTGACGGATCCGGGGGGGGGCAAGAGACCCAGTACTTC,CASSDGSGGGQETQYF
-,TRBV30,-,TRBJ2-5,TGTGCCTGGATGCAGGGGCGTGGTGGGACCCAGTACTTC,CAWMQGRGGTQYF
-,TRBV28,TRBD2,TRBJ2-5,TGTGCCAGCAGGTCTAGCGGGACGGCCCAGTACTTC,CASRSSGTAQYF
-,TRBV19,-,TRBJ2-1,TGTGCCAGTTCGAGAAGAGGGGGTGAGCAGTTCTTC,CASSRRGGEQFF
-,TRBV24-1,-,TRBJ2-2,TGTGCCACCAGTGATCGGGACACCCTGCGGGCCGGGGAGCTGTTTTTT,CATSDRDTLRAGELFF
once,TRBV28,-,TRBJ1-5,TGTGCCAGCATCCCCCGCGGGGGGCAGCCCCAGCATTTT,CASIPRGGQPQHF